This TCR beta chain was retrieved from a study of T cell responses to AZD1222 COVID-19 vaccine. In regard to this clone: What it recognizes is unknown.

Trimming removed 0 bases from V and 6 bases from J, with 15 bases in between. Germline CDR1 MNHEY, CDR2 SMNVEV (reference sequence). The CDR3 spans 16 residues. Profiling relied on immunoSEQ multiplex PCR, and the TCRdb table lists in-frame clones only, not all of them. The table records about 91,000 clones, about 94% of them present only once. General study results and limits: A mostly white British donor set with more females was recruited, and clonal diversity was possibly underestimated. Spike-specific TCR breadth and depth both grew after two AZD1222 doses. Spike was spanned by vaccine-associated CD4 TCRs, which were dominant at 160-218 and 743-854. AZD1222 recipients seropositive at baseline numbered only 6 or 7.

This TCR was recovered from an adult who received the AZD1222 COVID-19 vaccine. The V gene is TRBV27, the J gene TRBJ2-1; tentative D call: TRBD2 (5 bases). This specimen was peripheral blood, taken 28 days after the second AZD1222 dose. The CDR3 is CASSLSWTWERNEQFF. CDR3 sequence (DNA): TGTGCCAGCAGTTTATCATGGACTTGGGAACGCAATGAGCAGTTCTTC.